The following is a TCR beta chain sequence with its context. The data were taken from a study of blood T cell repertoires in COVID-19. Across the whole study: The cDNA or gDNA used as material had been derived from T cells, B-cell-depleted T cells, or PBMCs.

In the original processing: Estimation of nucleated cell counts was performed using reference gene primer amplification. Generated by immunoSEQ multiplex PCR, the TCRdb table keeps only in-frame clones and is missing some. The V and J calls and clone size are taken from that table; D and trimming were inferred from the DNA. The sample has 25,000 to 35,000 clones, roughly 90% seen once; the top ten hold 24%. V was clipped by 0 bases and J by 6 bases, with 11 bases between them. The CDR3 spans 15 residues. The germline CDR1 and CDR2 sequences are KGHSH and LQKENI. The chain carries TRBV18 and TRBJ2-2; no clear D gene. Input material: peripheral blood. The TCR sequence derives from a human donor with active COVID-19. The donor label of this sample is uncertain. CDR3 region: CASSPPGQIAGELFF. DNA for the CDR3: TGTGCCAGCTCACCACCGGGCCAAATAGCCGGGGAGCTGTTTTTT.